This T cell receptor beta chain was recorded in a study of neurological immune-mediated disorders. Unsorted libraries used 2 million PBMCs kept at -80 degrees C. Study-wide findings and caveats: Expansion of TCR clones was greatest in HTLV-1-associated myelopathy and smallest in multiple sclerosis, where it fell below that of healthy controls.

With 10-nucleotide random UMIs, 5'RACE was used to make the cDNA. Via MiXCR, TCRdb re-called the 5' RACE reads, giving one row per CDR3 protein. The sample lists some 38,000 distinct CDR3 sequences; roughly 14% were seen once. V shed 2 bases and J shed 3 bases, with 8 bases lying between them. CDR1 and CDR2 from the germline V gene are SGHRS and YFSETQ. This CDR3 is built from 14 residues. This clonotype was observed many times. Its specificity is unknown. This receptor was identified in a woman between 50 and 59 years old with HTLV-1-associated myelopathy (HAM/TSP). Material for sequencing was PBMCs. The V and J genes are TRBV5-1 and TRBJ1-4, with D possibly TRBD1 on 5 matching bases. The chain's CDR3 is CASSLGAANEKLFF. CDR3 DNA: TGCGCCAGCAGCTTAGGGGCGGCTAATGAAAAACTGTTTTTT. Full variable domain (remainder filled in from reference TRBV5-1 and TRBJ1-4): KAGVTQTPRYLIKTRGQQVTLSCSPISGHRSVSWYQQTPGQGLQFLFEYFSETQRNKGNFPGRFSGRQFSNSRSEMNVSTLELGDSALYLCASSLGAANEKLFFGSGTQLSVL.